Given below is one TCR beta chain in context. TCRdb re-analysed the 5' RACE reads in MiXCR, keeping a single row per CDR3 protein. This table holds over 70,000 distinct CDR3 sequences, roughly a tenth found once. The sample is drawn from a study of neurological immune-mediated disorders. Time point indicated: longitudinal time-point 1 (baseline). The sequence was collected from a man aged 30 to 45 in good health. The sequenced sample was PBMCs.

The CDR3 sequence: CASSRTKGVEQYF. The DNA of the CDR3 is TGTGCCAGCAGCCGTACTAAGGGGGTCGAGCAGTACTTC. The chain couples TRBV6-5 to TRBJ2-7; weak D call: TRBD1 (6 bases). The germline V gene has CDR1 MNHEY and CDR2 SVGAGI. Deletions cut 6 bases from V and 6 bases from J, with 15 bases between. The CDR3 is 13 amino acids.